This TCR beta chain was sequenced in a study of molecular identifiers for immune sequencing clone quantification. Notes on the study in general: The study reportedly detected spiked Jurkat TCR RNA from one cell among about 970,000 naive cells. Underestimated sizes of highly expanded clones could result from identical TCR molecules that share a barcode.

The length of the CDR3 is 14 residues. V was shortened by 4 bases and J by 5 bases, with 12 bases between the two germline ends. Germline values: CDR1 LNHDA, CDR2 SQIVND (reference sequence). TCRdb reanalysed the PCR reads using MiXCR and keeps one entry per CDR3 protein. The sample carries about 510,000 distinct CDR3 sequences, 20% to 25% recorded once. Regarding this clonotype: Its target is not known.

Sequenced sample: naive CD8+ T cells from blood, with Jurkat cell RNA spiked in. Subset noted: FACS-sorted CD8+CD4-CCR7+CD45RA+ naive T cells. The clonotype originates from a human donor in good health. Some libraries in this study had Jurkat cell RNA spiked in. This chain uses TRBV19 with TRBJ2-1; D is perhaps TRBD1 or TRBD2 (5 bases each). CDR3 nucleotides: TGTGCCAGTAGTAACCGGGACCCCAACAATGAGCAGTTCTTC. Amino acid sequence: CASSNRDPNNEQFF.